These 14 T cell receptor beta chains were sequenced from one sample in a study of blood T cells in healthy people across ages (dated by TCRdb to 2014 to 2015). Libraries were made using 5' RACE. The instrument given in TCRdb is Illumina HiSeq 2500. A second roughly 6 to 12 cycle PCR used a sample-barcoded 5' primer and a J-beta primer mix. TCRdb reprocessed the public reads (quality trimming at Q25 with fastp, clone calling with MiXCR) and kept in-frame beta chains. Every CDR3 protein is listed once, alongside the most common genes and DNA of its rows. The sample profile shows 1.5 million to 2 million distinct CDR3 sequences; about 32% of them were found once. The top ten hold around 11% of the sample. The sequencing sample was made of blood. These receptors were taken from a woman aged 30 to 39 in good health.

This rearrangement joins TRBV20-1 to TRBJ1-5; D is unclear. Germline V gene sequence: CDR1 DFQATT, CDR2 SNEGSKA (reference sequence). The CDR3 length is 14 residues. V dropped 0 bases and J dropped 3 bases, with 9 bases sitting between them. The CDR3 DNA follows: TGCAGTGCTAGAGAGGGTCGGGTCAATCAGCCCCAGCATTTT. This encodes CSAREGRVNQPQHF.

In its sample, this clonotype was seen many times. This rearrangement joins TRBV29-1 to TRBJ1-2; weak D call: TRBD1 (6 bases). V was cut by 7 bases and J by 8 bases, with 14 bases left in between. The CDR3 is 11 amino acids. Germline CDR1 and CDR2: SQVTM and ANQGSEA. The DNA for the CDR3 is TGCAGCGCGCTGGACAGTTGGGGCTACACCTTC. It yields the protein CSALDSWGYTF.

This clonotype has more than one count but fewer than ten. The V call is TRBV6-5, the J call TRBJ2-3, with 7 bases that match TRBD1. Per the germline V gene, CDR1 is MNHEY and CDR2 is SVGAGI. Germline trimming cut 6 bases from V and 2 bases from J; bases unmatched to any gene: 5. This CDR3 is 14 amino acids long. The CDR3 region has the DNA TGTGCCAGCAGACGGACAGGCCCCACAGATACGCAGTATTTT. It translates to CASRRTGPTDTQYF.

This clonotype was detected only a few times. The chain recombines TRBV6-1 with TRBJ2-1; 12 bases match TRBD1. The germline gives CDR1 MNHNS, CDR2 SASEGT. The J segment lost 6 bases and the V segment lost 6 bases, leaving 9 bases of the junction unmatched. The CDR3 totals 16 residues. This CDR3 reads CASRGPGQGAINEQFF. DNA of the CDR3: TGTGCCAGCAGGGGTCCGGGACAGGGGGCCATCAATGAGCAGTTCTTC.

This chain links TRBV27 with TRBJ2-1; D call uncertain. Germline CDR1 is MNHEY and CDR2 is SMNVEV (reference sequence). V was cut by 6 bases and J by 5 bases, with 14 bases left in between. The CDR3 is made up of 14 amino acids. In nucleotides, the CDR3 is TGTGCCAGCAGCCTCAATCCCCAAAACAATGAGCAGTTCTTC. It translates to CASSLNPQNNEQFF.

The chain links TRBV20-1 to TRBJ1-4; D uncertain. The CDR3 extends over 14 amino acids. V was clipped by 3 bases and J by 10 bases, with 18 bases between them. Germline CDR1 and CDR2: DFQATT and SNEGSKA (reference sequence). CDR3: CSASRRRPDVKLFF. The CDR3 DNA reads TGCAGTGCTAGTCGTCGGAGGCCGGATGTAAAACTGTTTTTT.

The rearrangement uses TRBV5-1 and TRBJ2-1, with 7 bases lining up with TRBD2. V shed 0 bases and J 0 bases; nucleotides not matched to a gene: 12. The CDR3 extends over 19 amino acids. Germline V lookup: CDR1 SGHRS, CDR2 YFSETQ. The CDR3 DNA reads as TGCGCCAGCAGCTTGGAAGTAGCGGGCTATTCCCGCTCCTACAATGAGCAGTTCTTC. Protein: CASSLEVAGYSRSYNEQFF. The entire variable domain, with the rest obtained from reference TRBV5-1 and TRBJ2-1, is as follows: KAGVTQTPRYLIKTRGQQVTLSCSPISGHRSVSWYQQTPGQGLQFLFEYFSETQRNKGNFPGRFSGRQFSNSRSEMNVSTLELGDSALYLCASSLEVAGYSRSYNEQFFGPGTRLTVL.

Note on this clonotype: This may come from a read error, since a much larger clone is one base off. The chain couples TRBV5-1 to TRBJ2-7; D may be TRBD1 (5 bases). The CDR3 totals 14 residues. In germline, CDR1 is SGHRS, CDR2 YFSETQ. CDR3 in DNA: TGCACCAGCAGTTCATCGGACACGGCCTACGAGCAGTACTTC. Translating it yields CTSSSSDTAYEQYF.

The gene calls are TRBV6-2 or TRBV6-3 and TRBJ2-1; 12 bases fit TRBD2. V lost 2 bases to trimming and J lost 7 bases; unmatched junction nucleotides: 6. CDR1 and CDR2 from the germline V gene are MNHEY and SVGEGT. This CDR3 region has 16 residues. CDR3 sequence (DNA): TGTGCCAGCAGTTACCTAGCGGGAGGGGACATTAATGAGCAGTTCTTC. Its translation: CASSYLAGGDINEQFF.

The rearrangement links TRBV4-1 to TRBJ2-5; maybe TRBD2 (6 bases). CDR3 length: 14 residues. CDR1 MGHRA and CDR2 YSYEKL come from the germline V gene. V was cut by 3 bases and J by 2 bases, with 10 bases left in between. As DNA, the CDR3 is TGCGCCAGCAGCCATGGTCGGGGGCAAGAGACCCAGTACTTC. Protein sequence: CASSHGRGQETQYF.

This clonotype was observed at least ten times. The gene calls are TRBV6-1 and TRBJ2-1, with 7 bases that match TRBD1. The V and J ends lost 5 bases and 7 bases, in that order; junction bases with no gene match: 2. The CDR3 has 12 amino acids. Germline-derived CDR1 and CDR2 are MNHNS and SASEGT. Here the CDR3 reads CASSIQGNEQFF. DNA of the CDR3: TGTGCCAGCAGTATACAGGGGAATGAGCAGTTCTTC.

This chain uses TRBV20-1 with TRBJ2-1, with TRBD2 matching 7 bases. The germline CDR1 and CDR2 sequences are DFQATT and SNEGSKA (reference sequence). J lost 6 bases, V lost 6 bases, and 5 bases had no gene match. The CDR3 is made up of 12 amino acids. Written as DNA, the CDR3 is TGCAGTGCGCCGACTAGCCGCAATGAGCAGTTCTTC. This codes for CSAPTSRNEQFF.

The rearrangement joins TRBV28 to TRBJ1-2; no clear D gene. This CDR3 spans 13 amino acids. The V end was cut by 6 bases, the J end by 2 bases, with 10 bases between. The V gene's germline CDR1 is MDHEN and CDR2 SYDVKM. CDR3 protein: CASRSGSNYGYTF. CDR3 in DNA: TGTGCCAGCAGGTCCGGATCCAACTATGGCTACACCTTC.

This clonotype turned up a few times. The rearrangement links TRBV28 to TRBJ2-3, with 9 bases identical to TRBD2. The V segment lost 5 bases and the J segment 7 bases; nucleotides outside the gene matches: 10. The CDR3 consists of 15 residues. In germline, CDR1 is MDHEN, CDR2 SYDVKM. CDR3 nucleotides: TGTGCCAGCAGTAACGGCGGGGGGGTCGGGAATACGCAGTATTTT. This codes for CASSNGGGVGNTQYF.